These 8 T cell receptor beta chains came from one sample sequenced in a study of T cells after yellow fever vaccination. Via MiXCR, TCRdb re-called the 5' RACE reads, giving one row per CDR3 protein. The sample shows 100,000 to 150,000 distinct CDR3 sequences, 15% of them seen only once. The specimen comprised CD8+ T cells sorted from PBMCs, sampled 5 days after the yellow fever booster vaccination. Source of these receptors: a man younger than 30 who received the YFV17D yellow fever vaccine.

This clonotype was seen a handful of times. This sequence joins TRBV5-6 and TRBJ2-2, with TRBD2 matching 8 bases. This CDR3 has 13 residues. After removal of 1 base from V and 9 bases from J, the junction contained 2 bases not matched to a gene. In germline, CDR1 is SGHDT, CDR2 YYEEEE. Here the CDR3 DNA reads TGTGCCAGCAGCTTGAGCGGGGGCAGGGAGCTGTTTTTT. The encoded protein is CASSLSGGRELFF.

The rearrangement joins TRBV29-1 to TRBJ2-6; D gene ambiguous. Germline loops: CDR1 SQVTM, CDR2 ANQGSEA. The CDR3 is 13 residues long. Deletions cut 7 bases from V and 1 base from J, with 8 bases between. CDR3 in DNA: TGCAGCGCGTCTCTGTCTGGGGCCAACGTCCTGACTTTC. Encoded protein: CSASLSGANVLTF.

V usage is TRBV5-1 and J usage is TRBJ2-7; 8 bases are shared with TRBD1. Germline loops: CDR1 SGHRS, CDR2 YFSETQ. The CDR3 extends over 13 amino acids. V gave up 3 bases and J gave up 5 bases; unmatched junction bases: 4. CDR3 region: CASSSRGLNEQYV. As DNA, the CDR3 is TGCGCCAGCAGCTCCAGGGGGCTCAACGAGCAGTACGTC.

The chain uses TRBV3-1 and TRBJ2-7; TRBD1 is a possible D gene (5 bases). Germline V gene lookup returns CDR1 LGHDT and CDR2 YNNKEL (reference sequence). This CDR3 has 15 amino acids. Between the trimmed V and J ends, which lost 0 bases and 0 bases, there was a span of 9 bases. The CDR3 spells CASSQDGHGSYEQYF. CDR3 sequence (DNA): TGTGCCAGCAGCCAAGATGGACATGGCTCCTACGAGCAGTACTTC.

CDR3 region: CATSDLNRGLETQYF. The CDR3 nucleotides are TGTGCCACCAGTGATTTAAACAGGGGGCTGGAGACCCAGTACTTC. The chain joins TRBV24-1 to TRBJ2-5, with 9 bases fitting TRBD1. CDR3 length: 15 residues. V gave up 1 base and J gave up 5 bases; unmatched junction bases: 4. Germline loops: CDR1 KGHDR, CDR2 SFDVKD.

This clonotype was seen more than once but under ten times. The chain employs TRBV15 and TRBJ2-5; unclear D gene. The CDR3 contains 16 residues. Between the trimmed V and J ends, which lost 0 bases and 5 bases, there was a span of 16 bases. Germline CDR1 is LNHNV and CDR2 is YYDKDF (reference sequence). The chain's CDR3 is CATSRDGGPVSETQYF. Written as DNA, the CDR3 is TGTGCCACCAGCAGAGATGGTGGACCGGTCTCCGAGACCCAGTACTTC.

This sequence joins TRBV9 and TRBJ1-1; tentative D call: TRBD1 (5 bases). Germline CDR1 and CDR2: SGDLS and YYNGEE. Trimming removed 0 bases from V and 0 bases from J, with 15 bases in between. The CDR3 loop spans 17 amino acids. The CDR3 region has the DNA TGTGCCAGCAGCGTAGATCCGGGACCCCAAATGAACACTGAAGCTTTCTTT. It yields the protein CASSVDPGPQMNTEAFF.

This chain joins TRBV28 and TRBJ1-1; tentative D call: TRBD1 (5 bases). The CDR3 length is 14 residues. Per germline, CDR1 MDHEN and CDR2 SYDVKM. The V and J ends lost 5 bases and 1 base respectively, with 11 bases between them. The CDR3 DNA sequence: TGTGCCAGCAGTACTGTAACAGGGAACACTGAAGCTTTCTTT. Protein sequence: CASSTVTGNTEAFF.